The clone carrying this T cell receptor beta chain has more than one count but fewer than ten. Its antigen is still unknown. Amplification used 60 Vbeta primers and 13 Jbeta primers. Here immunoSEQ multiplex PCR was the method, and the copy in TCRdb shows in-frame clones only, minus some. Among some 170,000 clones, 80% were seen once, and the ten largest hold 9% to 10%. Germline V CDR1 and CDR2: SQVTM, ANQGSEA. The length of the CDR3 is 13 residues. Unmatched junction bases numbered 10, after V lost 7 bases and J lost 7 bases. This entry is derived from a study of cytomegalovirus exposure and HLA in healthy donors. Study-level results: Despite most TCR sequences being rare, some public TCRs occurred in many donors.

The rearrangement uses TRBV29-1 and TRBJ2-7; 10 bases are shared with TRBD2. The origin of this receptor is a man between 18 and 35 years old in good health and CMV-seropositive. Input material: PBMCs. The CDR3 DNA sequence: TGCAGCGCTGTAGCGGGAGGAGGTCGAGAGCAGTACTTC. This codes for CSAVAGGGREQYF.